One and the same sample provided the 2 T cell receptor beta chains below, sequenced in a study of blood T cell repertoires in COVID-19. Profiling relied on immunoSEQ multiplex PCR, and the TCRdb table lists in-frame clones only, not all of them. The table lists 110,000 to 150,000 clones, roughly 80% of them singletons. The sequenced sample was peripheral blood. All receptors derive from a man aged 50 to 59 with active or convalescent COVID-19.

This clone was recorded a few times. The chain uses TRBV9 and TRBJ2-1; 8 nucleotides line up with TRBD2. CDR3 length equals 15 residues. V dropped 1 base and J dropped 6; count of bases not matched to a gene: 6. The germline V gene encodes CDR1 SGDLS and CDR2 YYNGEE. DNA of the CDR3: TGTGCCAGCAGCGTAACAGCGGGAGTATCCAATGAGCAGTTCTTC. It is translated as CASSVTAGVSNEQFF.

The chain has TRBV16 and TRBJ1-4, with 9 bases matching TRBD1. The germline CDR1 and CDR2 sequences are KGHSY and FQNENV. The CDR3 covers 17 residues. V lost 1 base and J lost 7; bases outside the gene matches: 10. In DNA, the CDR3 is TGTGCCAGCAGCCAATACCTCTGGACAGGGGTAATTGAAAAACTGTTTTTT. Residues: CASSQYLWTGVIEKLFF.